This TCR beta chain was captured by sequencing in a study of Ad26.COV2.S vaccination and SARS-CoV-2 variants (dated by TCRdb to the early 2020s). Study-level background: Vaccine-arm donors came from COV1001, a multicentre, randomized, double-blind, placebo-controlled phase I-IIa trial of Ad26.COV2.S in healthy adults. Ad26.COV2.S was given intramuscularly at 5x10^10 or 1x10^11 viral particles, as a single shot or as two shots 56 days apart. TCRbeta repertoire sequencing was used to assess the specificity and breadth of SARS-CoV-2-reactive T cell receptors after Ad26.COV2.S vaccination. The TCR-sequenced set comprised about 32 samples: 19 Ad26.COV2.S vaccine recipients, 5 placebo recipients and 8 SARS-CoV-2 convalescent individuals. Trial participants were randomized into five groups of five, in which low-dose or high-dose Ad26.COV2.S was given once or twice, or placebo was given on both occasions. Blinding of investigators to trial group allocation was maintained during experiments and outcome assessment.

In the germline V gene, CDR1 corresponds to MNHEY and CDR2 to SVGAGI. The CDR3, cysteine through phenylalanine, is 16 amino acids long. Left in the record is the CDR3 DNA by itself, 48 bases read in frame from the first base. The junction carries 10 bases between V and J, which are trimmed by 0 bases and 4 bases respectively. General conclusions and limits of the study: The authors noted that the TCR breadth and depth analyses may have underestimated total T cell responses. The study lacked the statistical power to compare responses across vaccine doses or regimens. Spike-specific TCR breadth was higher in Ad26.COV2.S recipients than in placebo recipients (P = 0.0014). Comparable non-spike TCR breadth was observed between vaccine and placebo recipients, consistent with only spike being contained in the vaccine. Substantial breadth of spike-specific CD8+ and CD4+ T cell responses was reported after vaccination.

The treatment or condition label corresponds to: roughly 20 received Ad26.COV2.S at low or high dose, single or two shots; 5 received placebo; per-sample allocation not given. For vaccine and placebo recipients, the sequenced repertoires came from samples collected on day 63 after the first injection. In Cohort 1b, 25 to 30 adults aged 18-55 years were enrolled at a single site in Boston, USA, between 29 July and 7 August 2020. Ad26.COV2.S was a replication-incompetent adenovirus type 26 vector that expressed a prefusion-stabilized SARS-CoV-2 spike protein derived from the original Wuhan strain. To note about this clone: Its antigen is not yet known. No base quality information exists; no much larger clone differs at one position.

TCRbeta CDR3 regions were sequenced with the immunoSEQ Assay. After extraction, genomic DNA underwent amplification by bias-controlled multiplex PCR, followed by high-throughput sequencing. As for the authors' bioinformatics: Collapsing and filtering of sequences were performed to quantify the absolute abundance of each unique TCRbeta CDR3 region. Usable DNA was measured by amplifying reference genes present in all nucleated cells, and TCRbeta template counts were normalized to that usable DNA to estimate T cell fraction. Repertoire TCRs were annotated as SARS-CoV-2-specific when V gene, CDR3 amino acid sequence and J gene were exactly matched to a known reactive TCR set. The reference SARS-CoV-2 TCR set was obtained from MIRA and was filtered for enrichment in COVID-19-positive ImmuneCODE repertoires, whereby public or cross-reactive TCRs were removed. Using the MIRA antigens, annotated TCRs were further analysed by specific ORF or by position within an ORF. Breadth was defined as annotated unique rearrangements over total unique productive rearrangements; depth was the summed frequency of those rearrangements. Two-sided Wilcoxon rank-sum tests were applied when comparing TCR breadth between groups. In TCRdb, the immuneACCESS table is reduced to in-frame sequences with V and J assigned. These tables do not hold every clone; where another copy was compared, an unresolved V gene accounts for under half, and the others remain unexplained. That table furnishes V, J and clone size, whereas the DNA furnished D and trimming. This sample holds roughly 300,000 clones; around 89% were observed only once. The ten most abundant clones make up roughly 5% of the sample.

The clonotype comes from a person aged 18-65 years who received the Ad26.COV2.S COVID-19 vaccine or a placebo. The sequencing used peripheral blood, collected in a trial of Ad26.COV2.S vaccine versus placebo. This receptor chain uses TRBV6-5 and TRBJ1-6, with no confidently assigned D gene. The DNA reads TGTGCCAGCAGTTACTCAATACAGAAATATAATTCACCCCTCCACTTT. The encoded protein is CASSYSIQKYNSPLHF.